This T cell receptor (beta chain) came from a study of blood T cell repertoires in COVID-19. Looking at the study overall: Samples taken during acute and convalescent COVID-19 were collected in the United States, Italy and Spain.

Source study methods: Cell counts per sample came from amplifying reference gene primers. Assay: immunoSEQ multiplex PCR; the TCRdb copy retains only in-frame clones and omits some. V and J calls and clone size follow that table, whereas D and trimming were derived from the DNA. The sample contains 250,000 or so clones, just over 85% of which appear only once. Germline lookup yields CDR1 SGHDT and CDR2 YYEEEE. CDR3 length: 15 residues. Trimming removed 3 bases from V and 7 bases from J; junction bases left unmatched: 4. Sequencing used peripheral blood. This receptor was identified in a man older than 75 with acute or convalescent COVID-19. V is TRBV5-6 and J is TRBJ2-1; TRBD2 agrees at 13 bases. CDR3 in amino acids: CASSWTSGGVNEQFF. CDR3 coding DNA: TGTGCCAGCAGCTGGACTAGCGGGGGAGTTAATGAGCAGTTCTTC.